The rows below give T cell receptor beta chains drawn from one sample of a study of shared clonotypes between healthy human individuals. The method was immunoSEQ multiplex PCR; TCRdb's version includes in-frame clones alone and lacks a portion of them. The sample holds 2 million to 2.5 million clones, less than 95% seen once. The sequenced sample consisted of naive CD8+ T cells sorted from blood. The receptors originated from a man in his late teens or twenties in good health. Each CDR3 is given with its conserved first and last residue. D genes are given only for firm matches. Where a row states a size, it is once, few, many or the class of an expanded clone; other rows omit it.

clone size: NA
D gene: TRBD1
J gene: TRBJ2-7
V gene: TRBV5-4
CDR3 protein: CASSGPGQGIHEQYF
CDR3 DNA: TGTGCCAGCAGCGGCCCGGGACAGGGGATCCACGAGCAGTACTTC

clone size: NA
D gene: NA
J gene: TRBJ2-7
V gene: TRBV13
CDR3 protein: CASSGEPADVYEQYF
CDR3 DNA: TGTGCCAGCAGCGGGGAACCCGCAGATGTTTACGAGCAGTACTTC

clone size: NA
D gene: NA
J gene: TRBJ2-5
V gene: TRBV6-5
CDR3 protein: CASSWTYQETQYF
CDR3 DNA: TGTGCCAGCAGTTGGACCTACCAAGAGACCCAGTACTTC

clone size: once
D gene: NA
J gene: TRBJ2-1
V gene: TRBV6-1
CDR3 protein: CASSEVVAVGPRNEQFF
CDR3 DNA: TGTGCCAGCAGTGAAGTTGTCGCAGTTGGCCCCCGCAATGAGCAGTTCTTC

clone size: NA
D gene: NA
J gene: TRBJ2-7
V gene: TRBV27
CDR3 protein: CASSSLPGTNPYEQYF
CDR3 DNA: TGTGCCAGCAGTTCACTCCCCGGGACAAACCCCTACGAGCAGTACTTC

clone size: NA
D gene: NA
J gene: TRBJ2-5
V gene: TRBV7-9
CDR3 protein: CASSPPAAGKGETQYF
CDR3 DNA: TGTGCCAGCAGCCCTCCTGCGGCAGGGAAGGGAGAGACCCAGTACTTC

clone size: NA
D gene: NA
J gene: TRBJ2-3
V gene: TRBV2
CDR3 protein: CASSLATDTQYF
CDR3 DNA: TGTGCCAGCAGTCTAGCTACAGATACGCAGTATTTT

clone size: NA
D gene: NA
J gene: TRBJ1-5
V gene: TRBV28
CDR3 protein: CASSLQLVGGGYQPQHF
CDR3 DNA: TGTGCCAGCAGTTTACAGCTAGTGGGGGGCGGGTATCAGCCCCAGCATTTT

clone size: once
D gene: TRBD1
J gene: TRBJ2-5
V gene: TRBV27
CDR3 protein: CASSMTRDSYLETQYF
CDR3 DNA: TGTGCCAGCAGTATGACCCGGGACAGCTATTTGGAGACCCAGTACTTC

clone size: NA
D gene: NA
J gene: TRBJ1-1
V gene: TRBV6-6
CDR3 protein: CASSDPQKAFF
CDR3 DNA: TGTGCCAGCAGCGACCCTCAGAAAGCTTTCTTT

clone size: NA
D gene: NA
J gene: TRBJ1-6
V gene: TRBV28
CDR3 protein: CASSLEGSYNSPLHF
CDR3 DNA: TGTGCCAGCAGTTTAGAGGGGTCCTATAATTCACCCCTCCACTTT

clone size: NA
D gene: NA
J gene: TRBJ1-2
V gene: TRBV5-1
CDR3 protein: CASSLGQAYGYIF
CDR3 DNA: TGCGCCAGCAGCTTGGGACAGGCCTATGGCTACATCTTC

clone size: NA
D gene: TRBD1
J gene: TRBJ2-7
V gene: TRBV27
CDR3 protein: CASSYYRGHEQYF
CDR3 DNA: TGTGCCAGCAGTTACTACAGGGGCCACGAGCAGTACTTC

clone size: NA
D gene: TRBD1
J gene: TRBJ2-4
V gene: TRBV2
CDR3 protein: CASSEAGGSAKNIQYF
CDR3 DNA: TGTGCCAGCAGTGAAGCAGGGGGCTCGGCGAAAAACATTCAGTACTTC

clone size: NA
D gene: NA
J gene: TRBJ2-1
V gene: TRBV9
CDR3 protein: CASSVEGAYNEQFF
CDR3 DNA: TGTGCCAGCAGCGTAGAGGGGGCCTACAATGAGCAGTTCTTC

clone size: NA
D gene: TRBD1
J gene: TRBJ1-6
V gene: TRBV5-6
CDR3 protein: CASSLDGQGNSPLHF
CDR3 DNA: TGTGCCAGCAGTCTTGATGGACAGGGAAATTCACCCCTCCACTTT

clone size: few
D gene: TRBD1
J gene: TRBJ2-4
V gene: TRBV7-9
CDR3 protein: CASSPDRDQGIQYF
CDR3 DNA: TGTGCCAGCAGCCCTGACAGGGATCAAGGCATTCAGTACTTC

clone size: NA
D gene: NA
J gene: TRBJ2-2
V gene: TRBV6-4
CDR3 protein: CASSDSWGTGELFF
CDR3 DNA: TGTGCCAGCAGTGACTCCTGGGGGACCGGGGAGCTGTTTTTT

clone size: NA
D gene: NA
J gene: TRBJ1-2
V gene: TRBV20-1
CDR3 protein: CSARQASGYTF
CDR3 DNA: TGCAGTGCTAGGCAGGCAAGCGGCTACACCTTC

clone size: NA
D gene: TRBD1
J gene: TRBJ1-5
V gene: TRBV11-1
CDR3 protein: CASSGQDSNQPQHF
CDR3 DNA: TGTGCCAGCAGCGGACAGGATAGCAATCAGCCCCAGCATTTT

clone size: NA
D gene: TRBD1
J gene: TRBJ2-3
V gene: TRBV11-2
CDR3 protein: CASSFGQGAADTQYF
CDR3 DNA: TGTGCCAGCAGCTTCGGACAGGGGGCTGCAGATACGCAGTATTTT

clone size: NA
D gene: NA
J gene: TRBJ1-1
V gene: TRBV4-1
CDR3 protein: CASSQVPGRNTEAFF
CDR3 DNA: TGCGCCAGCAGCCAAGTTCCAGGGAGGAACACTGAAGCTTTCTTT

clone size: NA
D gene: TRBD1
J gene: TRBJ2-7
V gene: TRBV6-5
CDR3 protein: CASSSEDRGVHEQYF
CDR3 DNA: TGTGCCAGCAGTTCCGAGGACAGGGGAGTCCACGAGCAGTACTTC

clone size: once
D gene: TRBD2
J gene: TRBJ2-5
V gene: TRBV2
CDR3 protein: CATRLAGGGETQYF
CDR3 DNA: TGTGCCACCCGACTAGCGGGAGGGGGAGAGACCCAGTACTTC

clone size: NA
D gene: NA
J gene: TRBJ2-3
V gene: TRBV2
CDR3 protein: CASRLDLTDTQYF
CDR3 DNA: TGTGCCAGCCGACTAGATCTCACAGATACGCAGTATTTT

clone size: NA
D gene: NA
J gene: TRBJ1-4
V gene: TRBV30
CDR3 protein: CAWSGTSATNEKLFF
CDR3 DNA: TGTGCCTGGAGTGGGACATCAGCAACTAATGAAAAACTGTTTTTT

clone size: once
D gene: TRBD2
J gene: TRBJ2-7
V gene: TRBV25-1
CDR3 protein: CASSPFGGAGEQYF
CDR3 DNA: TGTGCCAGCAGTCCATTCGGGGGGGCGGGCGAGCAGTACTTC

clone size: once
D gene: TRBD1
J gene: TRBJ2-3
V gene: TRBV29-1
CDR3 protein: CSVEGQGHYTDTQYF
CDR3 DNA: TGCAGCGTGGAAGGACAGGGGCATTACACAGATACGCAGTATTTT

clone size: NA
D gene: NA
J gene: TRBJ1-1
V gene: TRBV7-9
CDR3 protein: CASSYTRQEAFF
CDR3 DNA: TGTGCCAGCAGCTATACCCGACAGGAAGCTTTCTTT

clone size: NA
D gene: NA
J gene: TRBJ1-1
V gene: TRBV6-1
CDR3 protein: CASSEGIGAEVDTEAFF
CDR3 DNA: TGTGCCAGCAGTGAAGGGATAGGGGCCGAGGTGGACACTGAAGCTTTCTTT

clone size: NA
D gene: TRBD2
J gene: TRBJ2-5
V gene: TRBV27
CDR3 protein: CASSPVGLAGETQYF
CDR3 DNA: TGTGCCAGCTCACCAGTCGGGCTAGCGGGTGAGACCCAGTACTTC

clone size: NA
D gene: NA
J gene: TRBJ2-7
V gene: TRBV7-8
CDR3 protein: CASSPEGHSYEQYF
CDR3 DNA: TGTGCCAGCAGCCCGGAGGGCCACTCCTACGAGCAGTACTTC

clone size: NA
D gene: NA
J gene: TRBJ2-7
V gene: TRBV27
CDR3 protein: CASSPRLGGREQYF
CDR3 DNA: TGTGCCAGCAGTCCCCGGTTGGGCGGGCGCGAGCAGTACTTC

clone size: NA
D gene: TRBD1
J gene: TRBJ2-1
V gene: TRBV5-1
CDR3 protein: CASSLAVDRVRDEQFF
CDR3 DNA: TGCGCCAGCAGCTTGGCGGTGGACAGGGTAAGGGATGAGCAGTTCTTC

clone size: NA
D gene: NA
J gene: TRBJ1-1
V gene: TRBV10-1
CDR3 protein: CASSPKRSAGTEAFF
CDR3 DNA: TGCGCCAGCAGTCCTAAGAGATCGGCTGGCACCGAAGCTTTCTTT

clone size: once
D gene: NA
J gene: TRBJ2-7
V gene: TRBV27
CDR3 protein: CASSLRSGVPPEQYF
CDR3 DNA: TGTGCCAGCAGTTTGCGATCAGGGGTCCCCCCCGAGCAGTACTTC

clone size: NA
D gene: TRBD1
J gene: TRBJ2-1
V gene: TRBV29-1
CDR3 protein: CSVLRDRRGEQFF
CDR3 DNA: TGCAGCGTTTTACGGGACAGGAGGGGCGAGCAGTTCTTC

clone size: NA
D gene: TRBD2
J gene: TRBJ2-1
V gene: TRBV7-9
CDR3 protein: CASSWTSGYNEQFF
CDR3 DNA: TGTGCCAGCAGCTGGACTAGCGGTTACAATGAGCAGTTCTTC

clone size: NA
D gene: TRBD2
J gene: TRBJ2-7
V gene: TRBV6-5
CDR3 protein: CASSYSGTSVDEQYF
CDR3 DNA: TGTGCCAGCAGTTACTCTGGGACTAGCGTCGACGAGCAGTACTTC

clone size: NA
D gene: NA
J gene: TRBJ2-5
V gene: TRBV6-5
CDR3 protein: CASSRPNLQETQYF
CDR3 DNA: TGTGCCAGCTCCCGCCCCAACCTCCAAGAGACCCAGTACTTC

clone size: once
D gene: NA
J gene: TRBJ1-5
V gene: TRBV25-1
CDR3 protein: CASHPGYGNQPQHF
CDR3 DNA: TGTGCCAGTCATCCAGGGTATGGCAATCAGCCCCAGCATTTT